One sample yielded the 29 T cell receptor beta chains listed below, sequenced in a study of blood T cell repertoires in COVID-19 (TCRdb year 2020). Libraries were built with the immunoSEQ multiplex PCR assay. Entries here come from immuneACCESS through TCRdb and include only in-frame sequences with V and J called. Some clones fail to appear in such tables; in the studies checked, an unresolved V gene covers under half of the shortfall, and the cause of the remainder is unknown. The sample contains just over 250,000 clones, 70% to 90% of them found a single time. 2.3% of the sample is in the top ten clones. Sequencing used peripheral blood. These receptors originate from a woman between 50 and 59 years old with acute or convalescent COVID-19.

CDR3 protein: CASSIGTGNNEQFF. CDR3 sequence (DNA): TGTGCCAGTAGTATTGGGACAGGGAACAATGAGCAGTTCTTC. This chain links TRBV19 with TRBJ2-1; 9 bases agree with TRBD1. Per germline, CDR1 LNHDA and CDR2 SQIVND (reference sequence). J was trimmed by 5 bases and V by 3 bases; bases with no gene match: 2. The CDR3 spans 14 residues.

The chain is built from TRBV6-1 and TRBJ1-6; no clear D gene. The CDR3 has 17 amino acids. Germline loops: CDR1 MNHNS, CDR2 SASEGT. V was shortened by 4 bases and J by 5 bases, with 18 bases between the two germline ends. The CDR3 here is CASSGAVTSRDNSPLHF. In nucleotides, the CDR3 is TGTGCCAGCAGTGGAGCAGTGACCTCCCGGGATAATTCACCCCTCCACTTT.

The CDR3 DNA is TGTGCCAGCAGTTCCCAGGGGGCCTACGAGCAGTACTTC. Translation gives CASSSQGAYEQYF. The rearrangement links TRBV7-2 to TRBJ2-7; 7 nucleotides agree with TRBD1. V trimming: 6 bases; J trimming: 2 bases; junction bases outside the gene matches: 4. The CDR3 has 13 residues. Germline CDR1 is SGHTA and CDR2 is FQGNSA. The variable domain in full, with the rest retrieved from reference TRBV7-2 and TRBJ2-7, is GAGVSQSPSNKVTEKGKDVELRCDPISGHTALYWYRQSLGQGLEFLIYFQGNSAPDKSGLPSDRFSAERTGGSVSTLTIQRTQQEDSAVYLCASSSQGAYEQYFGPGTRLTVT.

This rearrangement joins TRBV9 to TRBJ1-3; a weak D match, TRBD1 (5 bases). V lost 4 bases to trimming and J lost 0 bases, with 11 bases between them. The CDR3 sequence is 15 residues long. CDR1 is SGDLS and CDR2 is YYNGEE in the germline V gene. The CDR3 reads CASSPGRGSGNTIYF. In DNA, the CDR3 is TGTGCCAGCAGCCCGGGGAGGGGCTCTGGAAACACCATATATTTT.

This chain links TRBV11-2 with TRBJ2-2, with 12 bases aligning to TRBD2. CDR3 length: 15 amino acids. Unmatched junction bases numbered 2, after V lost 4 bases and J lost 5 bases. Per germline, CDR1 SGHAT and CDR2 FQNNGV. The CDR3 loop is CASSSTSGRTGELFF. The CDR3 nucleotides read TGTGCCAGCAGCTCGACTAGCGGGAGAACCGGGGAGCTGTTTTTT.

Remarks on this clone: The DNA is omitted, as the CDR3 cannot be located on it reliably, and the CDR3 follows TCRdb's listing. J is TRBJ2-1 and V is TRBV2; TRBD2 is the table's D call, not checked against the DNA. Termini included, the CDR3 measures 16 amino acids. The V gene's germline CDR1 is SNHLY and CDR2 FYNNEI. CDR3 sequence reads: CASSQGGWASGTFRIF.

The CDR3 nucleotides are TGTGCCAGCAGTTTTAATATGTTCGGTTTTGGCTCGGGTGGCTACACCTTC. Translating gives CASSFNMFGFGSGGYTF. J is TRBJ1-2 and V is TRBV27; D gene unclear. Per the germline V gene, CDR1 is MNHEY and CDR2 is SMNVEV (reference sequence). CDR3 length: 17 residues. V lost 3 bases to trimming and J lost 7 bases, with 24 bases between them.

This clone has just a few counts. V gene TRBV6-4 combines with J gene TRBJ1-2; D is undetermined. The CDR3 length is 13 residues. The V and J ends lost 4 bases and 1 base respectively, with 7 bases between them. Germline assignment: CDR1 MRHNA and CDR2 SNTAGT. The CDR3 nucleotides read TGTGCCAGCAGTGTAGAGCTTAACTATGGCTACACCTTC. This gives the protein CASSVELNYGYTF.

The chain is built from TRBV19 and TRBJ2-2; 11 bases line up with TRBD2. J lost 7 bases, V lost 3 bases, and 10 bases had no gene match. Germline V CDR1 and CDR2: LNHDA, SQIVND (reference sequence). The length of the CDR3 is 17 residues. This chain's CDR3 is CASSMKLAGASGGELFF. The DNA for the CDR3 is TGTGCCAGTAGTATGAAACTAGCGGGAGCAAGTGGCGGGGAGCTGTTTTTT.

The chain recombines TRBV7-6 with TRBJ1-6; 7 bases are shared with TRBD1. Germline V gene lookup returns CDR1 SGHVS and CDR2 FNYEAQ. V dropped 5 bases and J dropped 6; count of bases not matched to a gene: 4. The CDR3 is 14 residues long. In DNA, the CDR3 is TGTGCCAGCAGCCCCGGACAGGTTAATTCACCCCTCCACTTT. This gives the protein CASSPGQVNSPLHF.

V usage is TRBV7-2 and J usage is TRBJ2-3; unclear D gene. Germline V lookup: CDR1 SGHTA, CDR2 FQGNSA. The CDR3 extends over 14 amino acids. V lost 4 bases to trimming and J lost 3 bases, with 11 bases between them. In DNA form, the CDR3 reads TGTGCCAGCAGCTCACGGAGATCTACAGATACGCAGTATTTT. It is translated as CASSSRRSTDTQYF.

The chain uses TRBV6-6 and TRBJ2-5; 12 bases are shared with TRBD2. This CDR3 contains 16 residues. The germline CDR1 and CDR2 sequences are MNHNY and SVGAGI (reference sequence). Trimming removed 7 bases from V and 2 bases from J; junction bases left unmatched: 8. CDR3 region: CASNTRTSGVQETQYF. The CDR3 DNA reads TGTGCCAGCAACACTCGGACTAGCGGGGTACAAGAGACCCAGTACTTC.

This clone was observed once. Here the CDR3 reads CAISESLGTGGRTGELFF. CDR3 DNA: TGTGCCATCAGTGAGTCATTGGGGACAGGGGGCCGCACCGGGGAGCTGTTTTTT. The V gene is TRBV10-3, the J gene TRBJ2-2; 12 bases match TRBD1. The CDR3 sequence is 18 residues long. The germline V gene has CDR1 ENHRY and CDR2 SYGVKD. Trimming removed 0 bases from V and 4 bases from J; junction bases left unmatched: 6.

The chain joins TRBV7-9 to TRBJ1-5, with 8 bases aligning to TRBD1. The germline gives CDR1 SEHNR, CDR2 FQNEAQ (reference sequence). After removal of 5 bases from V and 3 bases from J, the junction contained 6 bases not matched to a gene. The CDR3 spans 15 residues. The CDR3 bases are TGTGCCAGCAGCCTCGGACAGGGTCACAATCAGCCCCAGCATTTT. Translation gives CASSLGQGHNQPQHF.

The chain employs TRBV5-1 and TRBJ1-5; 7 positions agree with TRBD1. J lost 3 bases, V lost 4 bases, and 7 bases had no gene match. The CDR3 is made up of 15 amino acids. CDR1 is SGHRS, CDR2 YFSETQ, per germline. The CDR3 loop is CASSPGTAINQPQHF. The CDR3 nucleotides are TGCGCCAGCAGCCCCGGGACAGCCATCAATCAGCCCCAGCATTTT.

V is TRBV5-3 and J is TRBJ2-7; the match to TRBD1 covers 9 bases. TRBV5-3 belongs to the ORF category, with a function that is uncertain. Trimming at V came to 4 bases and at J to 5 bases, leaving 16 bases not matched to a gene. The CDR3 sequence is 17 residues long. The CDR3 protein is CARSPGRDREGVDEQYF. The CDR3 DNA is TGTGCCAGAAGCCCAGGTAGGGACAGGGAGGGGGTGGACGAGCAGTACTTC.

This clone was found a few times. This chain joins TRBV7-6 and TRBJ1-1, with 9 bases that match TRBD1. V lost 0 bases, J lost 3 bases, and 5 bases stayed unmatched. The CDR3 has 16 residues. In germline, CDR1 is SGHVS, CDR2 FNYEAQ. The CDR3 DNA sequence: TGTGCCAGCAGCTTAGCGACCGGGACAGGGTACACTGAAGCTTTCTTT. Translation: CASSLATGTGYTEAFF.

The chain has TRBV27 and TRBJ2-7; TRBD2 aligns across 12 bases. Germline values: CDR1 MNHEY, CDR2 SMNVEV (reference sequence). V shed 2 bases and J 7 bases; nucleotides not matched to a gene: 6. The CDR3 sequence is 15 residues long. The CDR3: CASSLASGRAGEQYF. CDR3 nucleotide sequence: TGTGCCAGCAGTTTAGCTAGCGGGAGGGCGGGGGAGCAGTACTTC.

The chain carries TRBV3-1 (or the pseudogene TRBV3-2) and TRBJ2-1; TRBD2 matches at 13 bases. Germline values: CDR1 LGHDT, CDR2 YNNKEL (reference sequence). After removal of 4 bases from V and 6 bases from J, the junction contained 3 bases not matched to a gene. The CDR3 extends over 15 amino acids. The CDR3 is CASSLGTSGANEQFF. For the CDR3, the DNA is TGTGCCAGCAGCCTCGGGACTAGCGGGGCCAATGAGCAGTTCTTC.

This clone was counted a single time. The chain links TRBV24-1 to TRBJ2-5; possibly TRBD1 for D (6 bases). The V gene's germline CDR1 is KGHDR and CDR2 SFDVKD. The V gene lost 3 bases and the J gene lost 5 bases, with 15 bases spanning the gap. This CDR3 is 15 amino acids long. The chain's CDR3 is CATSDVRGSGETQYF. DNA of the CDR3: TGTGCCACCAGTGATGTCAGGGGCTCGGGGGAGACCCAGTACTTC.

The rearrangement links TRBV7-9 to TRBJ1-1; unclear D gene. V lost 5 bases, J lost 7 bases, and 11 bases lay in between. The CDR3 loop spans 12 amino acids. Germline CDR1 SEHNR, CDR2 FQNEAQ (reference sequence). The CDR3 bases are TGTGCCAGCAGCGAGTATATCAATGAAGCTTTCTTT. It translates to CASSEYINEAFF.

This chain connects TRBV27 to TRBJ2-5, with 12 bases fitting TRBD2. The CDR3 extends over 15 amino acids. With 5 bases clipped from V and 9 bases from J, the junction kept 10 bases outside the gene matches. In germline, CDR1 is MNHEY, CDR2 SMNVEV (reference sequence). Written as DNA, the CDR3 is TGTGCCAGCAGTCCTCTAGCGGGAGGGGCGCCCCCCCAGTACTTC. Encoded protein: CASSPLAGGAPPQYF.

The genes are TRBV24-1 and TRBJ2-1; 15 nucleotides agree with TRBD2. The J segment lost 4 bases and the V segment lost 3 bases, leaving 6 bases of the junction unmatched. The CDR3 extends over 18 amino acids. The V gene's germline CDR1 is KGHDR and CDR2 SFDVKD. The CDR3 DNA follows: TGTGCCACCAGTGATCCCGGACTAGCGGGAGGGCCTTACAATGAGCAGTTCTTC. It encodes CATSDPGLAGGPYNEQFF.

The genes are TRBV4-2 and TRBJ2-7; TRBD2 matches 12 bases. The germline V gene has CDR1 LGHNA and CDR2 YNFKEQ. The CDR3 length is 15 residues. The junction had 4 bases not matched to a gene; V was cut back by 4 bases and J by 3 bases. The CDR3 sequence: CASSPGLAGSYEQYF. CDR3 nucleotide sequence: TGTGCCAGCAGCCCTGGACTAGCGGGAAGCTACGAGCAGTACTTC.

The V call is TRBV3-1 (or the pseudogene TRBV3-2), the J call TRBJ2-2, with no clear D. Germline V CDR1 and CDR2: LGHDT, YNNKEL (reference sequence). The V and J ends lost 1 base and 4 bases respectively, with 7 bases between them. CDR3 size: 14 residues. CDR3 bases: TGTGCCAGCAGCCAAGGATACGGCACCGGGGAGCTGTTTTTT. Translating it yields CASSQGYGTGELFF.

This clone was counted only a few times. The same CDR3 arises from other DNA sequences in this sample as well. The CDR3 DNA reads TGTGCCAGCAGCCAAGGGGGGCTAGAGGAGACCCAGTACTTC. It is translated as CASSQGGLEETQYF. V is TRBV3-1 (or the pseudogene TRBV3-2) and J is TRBJ2-5, with a possible D match to TRBD1 (6 bases). The CDR3 runs to 14 residues. V was clipped by 1 base and J by 5 bases, with 11 bases between them. Germline V gene data show CDR1 as LGHDT and CDR2 as YNNKEL (reference sequence).

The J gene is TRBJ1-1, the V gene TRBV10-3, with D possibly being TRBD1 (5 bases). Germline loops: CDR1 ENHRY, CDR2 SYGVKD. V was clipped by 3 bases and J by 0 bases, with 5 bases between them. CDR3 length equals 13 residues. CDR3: CAISEGVNTEAFF. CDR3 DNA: TGTGCCATCAGTGAAGGGGTGAACACTGAAGCTTTCTTT.

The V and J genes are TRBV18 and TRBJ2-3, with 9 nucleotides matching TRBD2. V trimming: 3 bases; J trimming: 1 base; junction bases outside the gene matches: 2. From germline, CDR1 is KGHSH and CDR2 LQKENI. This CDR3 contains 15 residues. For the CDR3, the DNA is TGTGCCAGCTCACCTAGGACTAGCGGCACAGATACGCAGTATTTT. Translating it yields CASSPRTSGTDTQYF.

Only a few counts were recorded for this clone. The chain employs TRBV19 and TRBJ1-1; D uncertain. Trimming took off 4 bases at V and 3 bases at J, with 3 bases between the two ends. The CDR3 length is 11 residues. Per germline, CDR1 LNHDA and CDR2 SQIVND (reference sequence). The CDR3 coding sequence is TGTGCCAGTAGTACGTACACTGAAGCTTTCTTT. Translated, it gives CASSTYTEAFF.